This TCR beta chain was recorded in a study of cytomegalovirus exposure and HLA in healthy donors. On this clone: Its antigen is not known.

V lost 0 bases and J 3 bases, leaving 15 bases between the germline ends. The CDR3 runs 16 residues. Looked up from germline, CDR1 is MNHEY and CDR2 is SVGAGI. General study results and limits: Within the 120 or so validation repertoires, first-cohort TCR clusters tended to co-occur, according to a later analysis. Both high specificity and high sensitivity reportedly marked the classifier's diagnosis of cytomegalovirus status.

Data came from immunoSEQ multiplex PCR; TCRdb stores just in-frame clones and leaves some out. This sample has under 250,000 clones; approximately 82% occur once, and the top ten carry 5.5% to 6.5%. This sequence originates from a woman between 18 and 30 years old in good health and CMV-seronegative. Sequences were obtained from PBMCs. This sequence joins TRBV6-5 and TRBJ2-7; a possible D gene is TRBD1 (5 bases). The CDR3 sequence is CASSYSGPFNHYEQYF. CDR3 bases: TGTGCCAGCAGTTACTCGGGGCCCTTCAACCACTACGAGCAGTACTTC.